These 7 T cell receptor beta chains were sequenced from one sample in a study of T cell repertoires in cytomegalovirus infection. No antigens are known for them. TCRdb used MiXCR to reprocess the reads, holding one entry per CDR3 protein. Of a few hundred thousand distinct CDR3 sequences listed, just under 40% are singletons. The specimen comprised cultured PBMCs, sampled from culture after CMV antigen stimulation. The receptors stem from a human donor in good health (CMV status not recorded). Some clones in this sample may be carry-over from other donors' samples.

The chain combines TRBV19 with TRBJ2-6, with D possibly matching TRBD1 (6 bases). Germline CDR1 LNHDA, CDR2 SQIVND (reference sequence). This CDR3 contains 17 residues. The ends were cut back, 5 bases at V and 1 base at J, with 15 bases in the middle. In nucleotides, the CDR3 is TGTGCCAGTAGTTCGCACCAAACAGGGTCTGGGGCCAACGTCCTGACTTTC. Translating it yields CASSSHQTGSGANVLTF.

The rearrangement uses TRBV4-1 and TRBJ2-4; maybe TRBD1 (6 bases). CDR1 MGHRA and CDR2 YSYEKL come from the germline V gene. CDR3 length equals 16 residues. V was cut by 1 base and J by 0 bases, with 10 bases left in between. CDR3 coding DNA: TGCGCCAGCAGCCAAGTAGGCAGGGGAGCCAAAAACATTCAGTACTTC. Encoded protein: CASSQVGRGAKNIQYF.

A remark on this clonotype: Sequence at one end of the junction differs from germline and may be a read error. The chain has TRBV5-3 and TRBJ2-7; D call uncertain. TRBV5-3 is marked as an open reading frame, function uncertain. This CDR3 has 13 residues. For the CDR3, the DNA is TGTGCCAGCAGCTTGGCCGTTGGGCGCGAGCAGTACTTC. Protein: CASSLAVGREQYF.

This chain connects TRBV7-8 to TRBJ1-4; D may be TRBD1 (6 bases). CDR1 SGHVS and CDR2 FQNEAQ come from the germline V gene. Trimming took 4 bases from V and 7 from J, leaving 19 bases between them. The CDR3 extends over 16 amino acids. CDR3 in DNA: TGTGCCAGCAGCTCTCCCCCCCAGGGGCGGAGTGAAAAACTGTTTTTT. This gives the protein CASSSPPQGRSEKLFF.

The chain links TRBV20-1 to TRBJ1-6, with a possible D match to TRBD1 (5 bases). The CDR3 extends over 15 amino acids. Germline CDR1 DFQATT, CDR2 SNEGSKA (reference sequence). Between the trimmed V and J ends, which lost 4 bases and 8 bases, there was a span of 18 bases. The CDR3 spells CSANVPGSWDSPLHF. Written as DNA, the CDR3 is TGCAGTGCTAATGTTCCAGGGTCATGGGATTCACCCCTCCACTTT.

The chain uses TRBV12-3 or TRBV12-4 and TRBJ2-5, with 8 bases lining up with TRBD1. The CDR3 consists of 14 residues. J was trimmed by 5 bases and V by 6 bases; bases with no gene match: 8. In DNA form, the CDR3 reads TGTGCCAGCAGAGAGACAGGGGCTGGGGAGACCCAGTACTTC. Amino acids: CASRETGAGETQYF.

This clonotype was seen a handful of times. This rearrangement joins TRBV6-2 or TRBV6-3 to TRBJ2-7; TRBD2 might be the D (9 bases). The CDR3 has 17 amino acids. Trimming cost V 4 bases and J 2 bases, with 21 bases left between them. In germline, CDR1 is MNHEY, CDR2 SVGEGT. The CDR3 spells CASSLDREGLATYEQYF. CDR3 coding DNA: TGTGCCAGCAGTTTGGACAGGGAAGGACTAGCGACCTACGAGCAGTACTTC.